Shown below are 2 T cell receptor beta chains from a single sample sequenced in a study of neurological immune-mediated disorders. TCRdb passed the 5' RACE reads through MiXCR, listing each CDR3 protein once. The sample lists about 48,000 distinct CDR3 sequences; around a tenth were seen once. Sequencing was carried out using PBMCs. These receptors were taken from a middle-aged woman with HTLV-1-associated myelopathy (HAM/TSP).

This clonotype was seen repeatedly, ten times or more. The chain carries TRBV6-6 and TRBJ2-1, with unresolved D. In germline, CDR1 is MNHNY, CDR2 SVGAGI (reference sequence). Trimming took off 6 bases at V and 2 bases at J, with 14 bases between the two ends. This CDR3 comprises 15 residues. CDR3 sequence reads: CASSPRAKTYNEQFF. CDR3 nucleotides: TGTGCCAGCAGCCCCCGGGCCAAGACCTACAATGAGCAGTTCTTC.

About this clonotype itself: A single base separates this from a much larger clone, so it may be a read error. V gene TRBV6-1 combines with J gene TRBJ1-1; a possible D gene is TRBD1 (6 bases). CDR1 MNHNS and CDR2 SASEGT come from the germline V gene. The CDR3 covers 13 residues. CDR3 sequence (DNA): TGTGCCAGCAGTAACAGGGTGAACTCTGAAGCTTTCTTT. Translation: CASSNRVNSEAFF.